This section outlines one T cell receptor (beta chain) sequence together with its context. This sample was taken from a study of OX40 agonist ivuxolimab in advanced cancers. Study information: Participants averaged about 66 years of age (range roughly 20 to 90) and were 82.7% male.

Sequenced by immunoSEQ multiplex PCR; TCRdb stores in-frame clones only, minus some. The sample shows roughly 48,000 clones, more than 75% of them seen only once. Peripheral blood came from all dose cohorts at three timepoints. The sample was CD4+ or CD8+ T cells sorted from blood, taken in a trial of the OX40 agonist ivuxolimab. This TCR was recovered from an adult with an advanced solid tumor such as melanoma, head and neck, liver or kidney cancer.

The CDR3 coding sequence is TGTGCCAGCAGCGCGGACAGAACAGGGGGTGAGCAGTACTTC. Protein product: CASSADRTGGEQYF. The chain employs TRBV9 and TRBJ2-7; 8 positions match TRBD1. Germline CDR1 reads SGDLS; CDR2 reads YYNGEE. After removal of 3 bases from V and 7 bases from J, the junction contained 9 bases not matched to a gene. This CDR3 has 14 residues.